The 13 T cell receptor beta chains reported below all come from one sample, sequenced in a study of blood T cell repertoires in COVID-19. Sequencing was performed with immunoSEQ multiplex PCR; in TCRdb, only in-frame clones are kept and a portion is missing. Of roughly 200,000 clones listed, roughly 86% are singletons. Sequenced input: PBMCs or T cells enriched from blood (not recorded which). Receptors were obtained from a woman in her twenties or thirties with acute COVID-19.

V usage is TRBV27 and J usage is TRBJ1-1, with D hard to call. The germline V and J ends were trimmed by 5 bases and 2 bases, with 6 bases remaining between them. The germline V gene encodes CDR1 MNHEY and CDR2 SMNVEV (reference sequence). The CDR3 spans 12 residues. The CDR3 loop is CASSKSNTEAFF. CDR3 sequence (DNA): TGTGCCAGCAGTAAATCAAACACTGAAGCTTTCTTT.

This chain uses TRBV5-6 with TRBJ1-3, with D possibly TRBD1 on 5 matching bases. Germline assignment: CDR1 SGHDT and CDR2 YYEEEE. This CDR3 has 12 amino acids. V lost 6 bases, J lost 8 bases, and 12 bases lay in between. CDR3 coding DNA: TGTGCCAGCACCCAGGGCGCAGACACCATATATTTT. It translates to CASTQGADTIYF.

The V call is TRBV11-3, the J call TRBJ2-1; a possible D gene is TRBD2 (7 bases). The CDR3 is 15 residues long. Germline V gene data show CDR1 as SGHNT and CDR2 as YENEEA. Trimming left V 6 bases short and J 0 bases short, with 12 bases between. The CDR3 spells CASSVGGGSYNEQFF. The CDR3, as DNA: TGTGCCAGCAGTGTAGGGGGGGGCTCCTACAATGAGCAGTTCTTC.

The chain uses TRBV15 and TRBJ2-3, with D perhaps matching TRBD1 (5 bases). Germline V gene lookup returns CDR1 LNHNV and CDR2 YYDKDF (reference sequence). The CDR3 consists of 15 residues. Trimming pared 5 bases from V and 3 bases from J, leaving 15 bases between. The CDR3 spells CATSSSSGATDTQYF. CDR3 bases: TGTGCCACCAGCTCAAGTAGTGGGGCAACAGATACGCAGTATTTT.

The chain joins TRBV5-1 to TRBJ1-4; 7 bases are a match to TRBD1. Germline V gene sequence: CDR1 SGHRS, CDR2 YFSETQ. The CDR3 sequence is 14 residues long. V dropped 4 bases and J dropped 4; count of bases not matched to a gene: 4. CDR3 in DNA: TGCGCCAGCAGCGTGACAGGGAGTAATGAAAAACTGTTTTTT. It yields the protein CASSVTGSNEKLFF.

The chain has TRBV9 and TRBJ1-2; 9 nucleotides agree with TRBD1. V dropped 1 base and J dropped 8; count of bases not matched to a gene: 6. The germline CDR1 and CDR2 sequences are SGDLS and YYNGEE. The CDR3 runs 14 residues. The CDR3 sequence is CASSVTGGSRGYTF. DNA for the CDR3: TGTGCCAGCAGCGTAACAGGGGGCTCTAGGGGCTACACCTTC.

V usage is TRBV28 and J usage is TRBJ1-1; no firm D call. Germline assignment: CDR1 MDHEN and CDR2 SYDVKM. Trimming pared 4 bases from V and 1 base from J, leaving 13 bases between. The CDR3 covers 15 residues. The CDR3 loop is CASSSLGFSNTEAFF. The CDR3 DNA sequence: TGTGCCAGCAGTTCCCTCGGGTTCTCGAACACTGAAGCTTTCTTT.

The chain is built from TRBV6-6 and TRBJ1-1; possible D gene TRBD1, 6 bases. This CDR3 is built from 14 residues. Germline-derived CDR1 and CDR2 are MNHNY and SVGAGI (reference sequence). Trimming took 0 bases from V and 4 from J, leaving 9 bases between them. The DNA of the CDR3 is TGTGCCAGCAGTTACTCGCAGGGGTCCACTGAAGCTTTCTTT. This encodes CASSYSQGSTEAFF.

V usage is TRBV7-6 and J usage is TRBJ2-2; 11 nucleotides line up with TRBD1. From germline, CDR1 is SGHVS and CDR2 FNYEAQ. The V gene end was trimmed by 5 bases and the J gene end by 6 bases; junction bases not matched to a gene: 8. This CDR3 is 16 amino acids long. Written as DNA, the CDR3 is TGTGCCAGCAGCCACCGTGGACAGGGGGCCGCCGGGGAGCTGTTTTTT. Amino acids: CASSHRGQGAAGELFF.

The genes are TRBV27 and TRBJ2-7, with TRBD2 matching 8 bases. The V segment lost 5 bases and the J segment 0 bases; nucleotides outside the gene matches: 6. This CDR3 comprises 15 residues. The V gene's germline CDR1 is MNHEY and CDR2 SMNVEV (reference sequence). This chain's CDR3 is CASSAAGADSYEQYF. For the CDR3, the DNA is TGTGCCAGCAGTGCAGCGGGGGCCGACTCCTACGAGCAGTACTTC.

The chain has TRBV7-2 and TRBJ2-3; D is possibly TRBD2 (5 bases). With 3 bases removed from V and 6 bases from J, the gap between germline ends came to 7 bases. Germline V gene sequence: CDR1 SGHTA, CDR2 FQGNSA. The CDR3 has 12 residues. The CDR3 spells CASSFERDTQYF. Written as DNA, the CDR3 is TGTGCCAGCAGCTTCGAGCGGGATACGCAGTATTTT.

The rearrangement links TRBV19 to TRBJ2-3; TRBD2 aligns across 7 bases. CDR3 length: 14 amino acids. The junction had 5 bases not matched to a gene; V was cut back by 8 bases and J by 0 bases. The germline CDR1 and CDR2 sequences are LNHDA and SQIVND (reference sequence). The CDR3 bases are TGTGCCAGTTCCGAGCGGGGAAGCACAGATACGCAGTATTTT. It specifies CASSERGSTDTQYF.

CDR3 sequence reads: CASSQDTVLQDSSPLHF. CDR3 bases: TGCGCCAGCAGTCAGGACACCGTTTTACAGGATTCTTCACCCCTCCACTTT. This rearrangement joins TRBV5-1 to TRBJ1-6; TRBD1 might be the D (5 bases). V dropped 5 bases and J dropped 9 bases, with 24 bases sitting between them. Germline V gene sequence: CDR1 SGHRS, CDR2 YFSETQ. This CDR3 spans 17 amino acids.